These 4 T cell receptor beta chains came from one sample sequenced in a study of cytomegalovirus exposure and HLA in healthy donors. Amplification used 60 Vbeta primers and 13 Jbeta primers. TCRdb's table, derived via immunoSEQ multiplex PCR, lists solely in-frame clones and lacks some. The table shows 130,000 or so clones, with over 60% occurring only once. Sequencing used PBMCs. These receptors all stem from a woman aged 60-75 years in good health and CMV-seronegative.

The chain employs TRBV12-5 and TRBJ2-2, with TRBD1 matching over 11 bases. Germline CDR1 and CDR2: LGHNT and FRNRAP. The length of the CDR3 is 16 residues. V was clipped by 7 bases and J by 3 bases; unmatched bases: 7. CDR3 amino acids: CASAAGTGGDTGELFF. In DNA form, the CDR3 reads TGTGCTAGTGCCGCGGGGACAGGGGGGGACACCGGGGAGCTGTTTTTT.

This clone was counted only a few times. The V and J genes are TRBV5-1 and TRBJ2-2; possibly TRBD1 for D (7 bases). This CDR3 is built from 14 residues. Germline V gene sequence: CDR1 SGHRS, CDR2 YFSETQ. Trimming removed 6 bases at V and 5 bases at J, with 14 bases between. The chain's CDR3 is CASNPPGGTGELFF. In DNA, the CDR3 is TGCGCCAGCAACCCTCCAGGGGGGACCGGGGAGCTGTTTTTT.

With respect to this clone: Other DNA variants within this sample encode the same CDR3. The V gene is TRBV19, the J gene TRBJ1-2; 7 bases match TRBD1. The CDR3 is 14 amino acids. Germline V gene data show CDR1 as LNHDA and CDR2 as SQIVND (reference sequence). J gave up 2 bases and V 3 bases, and 3 bases lay outside the gene matches. CDR3 bases: TGTGCCAGTAGTATTAGGGGGCGCAACTATGGCTACACCTTC. Translating it yields CASSIRGRNYGYTF.

The chain couples TRBV6-5 to TRBJ2-3; a weak D match, TRBD2 (6 bases). Germline V CDR1 and CDR2: MNHEY, SVGAGI. V was shortened by 6 bases and J by 11 bases, with 21 bases between the two germline ends. There are 14 residues in the CDR3. CDR3 sequence (DNA): TGTGCCAGCAGCCCCTCTAGCGCGGAGGGGAAGCAGTATTTT. Translated, it gives CASSPSSAEGKQYF.